A selection of T cell receptor beta chains follows, all from one sample in a study of blood T cell repertoires in COVID-19. TCRdb's copy holds only in-frame clones and misses some; the assay was immunoSEQ multiplex PCR. Found here are fewer than 300,000 clones, around 82% of them singletons; the top ten hold 7.5% to 9%. Sequenced material: peripheral blood. Source of these receptors: a human donor in a cohort sampled during active COVID-19. CDR3s include the opening cysteine and the closing phenylalanine or tryptophan. A D gene is named only where the DNA matches it firmly. The size entry is marked missing in some rows and otherwise reads once, few, many or a size class.

v_gene	len	abundance	d_gene	j_gene	CDR3nt	CDR3aa
TRBV19	16	NA	TRBD1	TRBJ1-4	TGTGCCAGTAGTATAGGACAGGGGGCGACTAATGAAAAACTGTTTTTT	CASSIGQGATNEKLFF
TRBV18	16	NA	TRBD1	TRBJ2-3	TGTGCCAGCTCACCCATCCGACAGGGAGACACAGATACGCAGTATTTT	CASSPIRQGDTDTQYF
TRBV29-1	11	NA	NA	TRBJ2-7	TGCAGCGTTAATCGGGGATACGAGCAGTACTTC	CSVNRGYEQYF
TRBV12-3/TRBV12-4	11	once	NA	TRBJ1-2	TGTGCCAGCAGTTTGGTCGGTGGCTACACCTTC	CASSLVGGYTF
TRBV2	12	NA	TRBD1	TRBJ1-2	TGTGCCAGCAGTGACCGACAGGGAACCGGCACCTTC	CASSDRQGTGTF
TRBV3-1/TRBV3-2	14	NA	NA	TRBJ1-1	TGTGCCAGCAGCCAAGAGGGTGGGAGCACTGAAGCTTTCTTT	CASSQEGGSTEAFF
TRBV9	15	NA	NA	TRBJ1-6	TGTGCCAGCAGCGTAGGGCAGAATGGCAATTCACCCCTCCACTTT	CASSVGQNGNSPLHF
TRBV19	12	NA	NA	TRBJ1-2	TGTGCCAGCGCGAATACGGACTATGGCTACACCTTC	CASANTDYGYTF
TRBV9	15	NA	TRBD2	TRBJ2-7	TGTGCCAGCAGCTATCGCAGCGGGGGAGCCTACGAGCAGTACTTC	CASSYRSGGAYEQYF
TRBV3-1/TRBV3-2	14	NA	NA	TRBJ1-3	TGTGCCAGCAGCCAAGCCGGAGCTGGAAACACCATATATTTT	CASSQAGAGNTIYF
TRBV10-3	14	few	TRBD2	TRBJ2-1	TGTGCCATCAGTGGGACTAGCAGTATCAATGAGCAGTTCTTC	CAISGTSSINEQFF
TRBV5-1	16	NA	TRBD2	TRBJ2-1	TGCGCCAGCAGCTTGGAGGTAGCGGGGGGCATATATGAGCAGTTCTTC	CASSLEVAGGIYEQFF
TRBV28	14	NA	TRBD1	TRBJ1-5	TGTGCCAGCAGTTGGGACAGTATAGGTCAGCCCCAGCATTTT	CASSWDSIGQPQHF
TRBV11-3	13	NA	TRBD1	TRBJ2-3	TGTGCCAGCGGGGACAGGAGCACAGATACGCAGTATTTT	CASGDRSTDTQYF
TRBV18	13	NA	NA	TRBJ2-7	TGTGCCAGCTCACAAGCCAGGGGTCGCGAAACGGACTTC	CASSQARGRETDF
TRBV4-2	16	NA	TRBD1	TRBJ1-2	TGTGCCAGCAGGAGGCACGGGACAGAGACTAACTATGGCTACACCTTC	CASRRHGTETNYGYTF
TRBV6-1	13	NA	NA	TRBJ2-7	TGTGCCAGCAGTGACGGCAGGTCCTACGAGCAGTACTTC	CASSDGRSYEQYF